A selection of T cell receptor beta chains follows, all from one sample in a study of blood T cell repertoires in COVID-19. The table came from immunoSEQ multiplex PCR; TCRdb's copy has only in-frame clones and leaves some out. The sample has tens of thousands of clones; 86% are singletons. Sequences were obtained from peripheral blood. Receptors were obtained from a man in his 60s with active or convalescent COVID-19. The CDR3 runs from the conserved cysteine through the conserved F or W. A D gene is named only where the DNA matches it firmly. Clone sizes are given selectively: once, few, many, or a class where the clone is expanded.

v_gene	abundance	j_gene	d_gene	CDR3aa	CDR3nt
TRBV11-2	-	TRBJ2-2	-	CASSFLLGDAGELFF	TGTGCCAGCAGCTTTTTATTAGGGGATGCGGGGGAGCTGTTTTTT
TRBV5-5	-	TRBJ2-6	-	CASSSPLGANVLTF	TGTGCCAGCAGCTCCCCGTTGGGGGCCAACGTCCTGACTTTC
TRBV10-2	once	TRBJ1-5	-	CASSEWGEDQPQHF	TGCGCCAGCAGTGAATGGGGGGAGGATCAGCCCCAGCATTTT
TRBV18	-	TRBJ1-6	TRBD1	CASSPGTGDYNSPLHF	TGTGCCAGCTCACCTGGGACAGGAGACTATAATTCACCCCTCCACTTT
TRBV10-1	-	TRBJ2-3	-	CASSPQVSTDTQYF	TGCGCCAGCAGTCCACAGGTTTCCACAGATACGCAGTATTTT
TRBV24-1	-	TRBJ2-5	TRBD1	CATSDPGQPPETQYF	TGTGCCACCAGTGACCCGGGACAGCCCCCCGAGACCCAGTACTTC
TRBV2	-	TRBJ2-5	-	CASSEGQANQETQYF	TGTGCCAGCAGTGAAGGCCAGGCCAACCAAGAGACCCAGTACTTC
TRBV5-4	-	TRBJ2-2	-	CASSLATANTGELFF	TGTGCCAGCAGCTTGGCTACCGCGAACACCGGGGAGCTGTTTTTT
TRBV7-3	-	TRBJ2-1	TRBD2	CASSPSGDSYNEQFF	TGTGCCAGCAGTCCTAGCGGGGACTCCTACAATGAGCAGTTCTTC
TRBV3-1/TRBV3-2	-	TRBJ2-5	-	CASSPGLPETQYF	TGTGCCAGCAGCCCGGGACTTCCAGAGACCCAGTACTTC
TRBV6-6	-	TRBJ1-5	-	CASTGEGQPQHF	TGTGCCAGCACGGGGGAGGGACAGCCCCAGCATTTT
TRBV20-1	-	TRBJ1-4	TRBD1	CSTDRGLFF	TGCAGTACGGACAGGGGTCTGTTTTTT
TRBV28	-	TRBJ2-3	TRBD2	CASTGTSGGLGDTQYF	TGTGCCAGCACTGGGACTAGCGGGGGCCTCGGAGATACGCAGTATTTT
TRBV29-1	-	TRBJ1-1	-	CSVIERWGRTEAFF	TGCAGCGTTATTGAAAGGTGGGGGCGGACTGAAGCTTTCTTT
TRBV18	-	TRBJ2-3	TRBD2	CASSLNGGATDTQYF	TGTGCCAGCTCACTCAACGGGGGGGCCACAGATACGCAGTATTTT
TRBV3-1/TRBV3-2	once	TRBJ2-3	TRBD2	CASSRTRLTDTQYF	TGTGCCAGCAGTAGGACTAGGCTCACAGATACGCAGTATTTT
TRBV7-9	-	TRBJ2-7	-	CASSLVGYEQYF	TGTGCCAGCAGCCTTGTCGGCTACGAGCAGTACTTC
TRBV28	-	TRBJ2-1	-	CASGAGDANEQFF	TGTGCCAGCGGGGCAGGGGATGCCAATGAGCAGTTCTTC
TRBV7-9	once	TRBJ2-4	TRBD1	CASSPRGQGSGANIQYF	TGTGCCAGCAGCCCGCGGGGACAGGGGTCGGGGGCAAACATTCAGTACTTC
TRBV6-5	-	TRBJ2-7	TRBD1	CASRGRDRLGEQYF	TGTGCCAGCAGAGGCCGGGACAGGCTCGGCGAGCAGTACTTC
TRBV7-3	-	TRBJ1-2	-	CASSLFRRGYTF	TGTGCCAGCAGCTTATTTAGGAGGGGCTACACCTTC
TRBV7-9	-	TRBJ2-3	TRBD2	CASGGLAGGPSTDTQYF	TGTGCCAGCGGCGGACTAGCGGGGGGCCCGAGCACAGATACGCAGTATTTT
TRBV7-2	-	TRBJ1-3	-	CASSSPYSGNTIYF	TGTGCCAGCAGCTCCCCTTACTCTGGAAACACCATATATTTT
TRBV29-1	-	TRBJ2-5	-	CSVGGGETQYF	TGCAGCGTTGGAGGGGGAGAGACCCAGTACTTC
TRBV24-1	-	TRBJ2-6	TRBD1	CATSDPTGAGANVLTF	TGTGCCACCAGTGATCCTACAGGGGCTGGGGCCAACGTCCTGACTTTC
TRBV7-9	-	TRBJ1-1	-	CASSLLGGNAEAFF	TGTGCCAGCAGCTTATTGGGGGGGAACGCTGAAGCTTTCTTT
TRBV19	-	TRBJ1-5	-	CASGTPSINQPQHF	TGTGCCAGCGGGACACCTTCAATTAATCAGCCCCAGCATTTT
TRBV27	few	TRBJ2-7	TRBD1	CASTARQGIYEQYF	TGTGCCAGCACTGCTAGACAGGGGATCTACGAGCAGTACTTC
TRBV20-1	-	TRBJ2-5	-	CSASLPGETQYF	TGCAGTGCTAGTCTACCGGGGGAGACCCAGTACTTC
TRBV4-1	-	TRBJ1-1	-	CASSHAGGNTEAFF	TGCGCCAGCAGCCACGCCGGGGGGAACACTGAAGCTTTCTTT
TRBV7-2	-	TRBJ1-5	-	CASSQGRGDSNQPQHF	TGTGCCAGCAGCCAGGGGAGGGGCGATAGCAATCAGCCCCAGCATTTT